Listed below are T cell receptor beta chains from one sample, sequenced in a study of vaccination and CD4 T cells after COVID-19. TCRdb called the PCR reads again in MiXCR, with one record for every CDR3 protein. This table has approximately 17,000 distinct CDR3 sequences, 45% to 65% appearing once. These receptors are not linked to any known antigen. Sequenced here: CD4+ T cells from blood, cultured in vitro, sampled before SARS-CoV-2 vaccination. These receptors all come from a human donor who had recovered from COVID-19. Both conserved end residues are part of each CDR3. A D gene is named only where the DNA matches it firmly. Not all rows give a size; the values are once, few, many and, for expanded clones, a class.

>.|TRBV5-1|TRBD2|TRBJ2-7
CASSWDTSDEGEQYF
TGCGCCAGCAGCTGGGATACTAGCGACGAGGGCGAGCAGTACTTC
>.|TRBV20-1|TRBD1|TRBJ2-2
CSARDLPWDSANTGELFF
TGCAGTGCTAGAGACCTCCCTTGGGACAGCGCGAACACCGGGGAGCTGTTTTTT
>few|TRBV15|.|TRBJ1-5
CATSRAGPSNQPQHF
TGTGCCACCAGCAGAGCCGGACCAAGCAATCAGCCCCAGCATTTT
>few|TRBV20-1|.|TRBJ2-5
CSARIPTTSGSTQYF
TGCAGTGCTAGGATCCCCACGACTAGTGGGTCCACCCAGTACTTC
>few|TRBV7-9|.|TRBJ1-4
CASSLGLTGRATNEKLFF
TGTGCCAGCAGCTTAGGTTTAACCGGCAGGGCAACTAATGAAAAACTGTTTTTT
>.|TRBV5-4|.|TRBJ1-1
CASRPRQGNTEAFF
TGTGCCAGCAGACCAAGGCAGGGGAACACTGAAGCTTTCTTT
>.|TRBV6-5|TRBD1|TRBJ1-2
CASSSTGGANYGYTF
TGTGCCAGCAGTTCTACAGGGGGCGCAAACTATGGCTACACCTTC
>.|TRBV6-1|.|TRBJ1-2
CASSESTGGYGYTF
TGTGCCAGCAGTGAAAGTACCGGGGGCTATGGCTACACCTTC
>.|TRBV6-1|.|TRBJ1-5
CASSDQPQHF
TGTGCCAGCAGTGATCAGCCCCAGCATTTT
>.|TRBV20-1|.|TRBJ2-1
CSAPRRGTGYNEQFF
TGCAGTGCTCCTCGCCGAGGGACTGGATACAATGAGCAGTTCTTC
>few|TRBV10-3|.|TRBJ1-1
CAISRDRNTEAFF
TGTGCCATCAGCCGAGACAGAAACACTGAAGCTTTCTTT
>large|TRBV20-1|.|TRBJ2-7
CSAVGGLGSYEQYF
TGCAGTGCTGTGGGTGGGTTGGGGAGCTACGAGCAGTACTTC
>.|TRBV20-1|.|TRBJ2-3
CSAPNRVGSVTDTQYF
TGCAGTGCTCCCAACAGGGTCGGTAGCGTAACAGATACGCAGTATTTT
>few|TRBV6-5|TRBD1|TRBJ1-2
CASSYLRQGKYGYTF
TGTGCCAGCAGTTACTTAAGACAGGGAAAGTACGGCTACACCTTC
>.|TRBV2|TRBD1|TRBJ1-1
CASRLAGTGEEAFF
TGTGCCAGCAGATTGGCGGGGACAGGGGAGGAAGCTTTCTTT
>.|TRBV7-2|.|TRBJ2-7
CASSSSGLSSYEQYF
TGTGCCAGCAGCTCCAGCGGGCTCTCCTCCTACGAGCAGTACTTC
>.|TRBV27|.|TRBJ2-3
CASSPWNSFPDTQYF
TGTGCCAGCAGTCCCTGGAATAGCTTCCCAGATACGCAGTATTTT
>few|TRBV19|.|TRBJ1-2
CASGTRRDGYTF
TGTGCCAGTGGGACTCGGAGGGACGGCTACACCTTC
>.|TRBV2|TRBD1|TRBJ1-5
CASMQDREQPQHF
TGTGCCAGCATGCAGGACAGGGAACAGCCCCAGCATTTT
>.|TRBV5-1|TRBD1|TRBJ1-2
CASSLRTGGPSYGYTF
TGCGCCAGCAGCCTCCGGACAGGGGGCCCTAGCTATGGCTACACCTTC
>.|TRBV11-3|.|TRBJ2-2
CASSSRDKSTTGELFF
TGTGCCAGCAGCTCCCGGGACAAAAGTACCACCGGGGAGCTGTTTTTT
>.|TRBV20-1|TRBD1|TRBJ2-2
CSAEPGTGDDPNTGELFF
TGCAGTGCTGAACCCGGGACAGGAGATGACCCGAACACCGGGGAGCTGTTTTTT
>.|TRBV27|.|TRBJ1-2
CAGGSDIFYGYTF
TGTGCCGGCGGCTCGGACATATTCTATGGCTACACCTTC
>.|TRBV7-9|TRBD1|TRBJ2-5
CASRSTGGGETQYF
TGTGCCAGCAGATCGACAGGGGGAGGAGAGACCCAGTACTTC
>few|TRBV6-1|.|TRBJ1-1
CASSLSPGNTEAFF
TGTGCCAGCAGTCTCTCACCGGGGAACACTGAAGCTTTCTTT
>.|TRBV20-1|.|TRBJ1-1
CSAIITGYTEAFF
TGCAGTGCTATTATAACAGGTTACACTGAAGCTTTCTTT
>.|TRBV9|.|TRBJ1-2
CASSPDASNYGYTF
TGTGCCAGCAGCCCCGACGCATCTAACTATGGCTACACCTTC
>.|TRBV11-2|.|TRBJ2-1
CASKADYNEQFF
TGTGCCAGCAAGGCGGACTACAATGAGCAGTTCTTC
>.|TRBV19|TRBD2|TRBJ2-2
CASSLIPSGSNTGELFF
TGTGCCAGTAGTTTAATACCTAGCGGGAGTAACACCGGGGAGCTGTTTTTT
>few|TRBV27|TRBD1|TRBJ2-2
CASSLDRGDTGELFF
TGTGCCAGCAGTCTGGACAGGGGCGACACCGGGGAGCTGTTTTTT
>medium-sized|TRBV6-1|.|TRBJ1-5
CASSEANQPQHF
TGTGCCAGCAGTGAAGCCAATCAGCCCCAGCATTTT
>.|TRBV20-1|.|TRBJ2-5
CSAAWEQETQYF
TGCAGTGCCGCCTGGGAGCAAGAGACCCAGTACTTC
>.|TRBV5-1|.|TRBJ2-7
CASSLVQRQFSYEQYF
TGCGCCAGCAGCTTAGTTCAGCGGCAATTTTCCTACGAGCAGTACTTC
>.|TRBV18|TRBD2|TRBJ2-5
CASSPSSGSGETQYF
TGTGCCAGCTCACCATCTAGCGGGAGTGGTGAGACCCAGTACTTC
>.|TRBV11-2|TRBD1|TRBJ2-5
CASSLDPRPNRGETQYF
TGTGCCAGCAGCTTAGATCCTAGACCCAACAGGGGTGAGACCCAGTACTTC
>few|TRBV20-1|.|TRBJ1-1
CSARRVRWDTEAFF
TGCAGTGCTAGAAGGGTTAGGTGGGACACTGAAGCTTTCTTT
>few|TRBV7-3|TRBD2|TRBJ2-1
CASTLAGGSNEQFF
TGTGCCAGCACACTAGCGGGAGGGTCTAATGAGCAGTTCTTC
>few|TRBV6-2/TRBV6-3|.|TRBJ1-5
CASSFLLMEPQHF
TGTGCCAGCAGTTTTCTCTTAATGGAGCCCCAGCATTTT
>.|TRBV19|.|TRBJ1-1
CASSIRAGRATEAFF
TGTGCCAGTAGTATACGGGCGGGACGGGCCACTGAAGCTTTCTTT
>.|TRBV20-1|TRBD1|TRBJ2-4
CSAEGGQSLNIQYF
TGCAGTGCGGAAGGGGGCCAGTCCCTAAACATTCAGTACTTC
>.|TRBV6-2/TRBV6-3|TRBD1|TRBJ2-7
CASQPPGQETYEQYF
TGTGCCAGCCAACCACCGGGACAGGAGACCTACGAGCAGTACTTC
>.|TRBV2|TRBD2|TRBJ2-7
CASSTGGPYEQYF
TGTGCCAGCAGTACGGGAGGGCCCTACGAGCAGTACTTC
>.|TRBV10-1|.|TRBJ2-2
CASSNAGSSTGELFF
TGCGCCAGCAGTAATGCGGGAAGTTCCACCGGGGAGCTGTTTTTT
>.|TRBV11-3|.|TRBJ2-7
CASSYLQGGEQYF
TGTGCCAGCAGCTACCTACAGGGAGGCGAGCAGTACTTC
>few|TRBV6-1|TRBD1|TRBJ2-2
CASSEGTGDTGELFF
TGTGCCAGCAGTGAAGGGACAGGGGACACCGGGGAGCTGTTTTTT
>.|TRBV19|.|TRBJ1-5
CASTLADSRYQPQHF
TGTGCCAGTACTCTAGCCGACAGCCGATATCAGCCCCAGCATTTT
>.|TRBV6-5|TRBD2|TRBJ2-7
CASSYSGLAGRQYF
TGTGCCAGCAGTTACTCGGGACTAGCGGGAAGGCAGTACTTC
>.|TRBV6-1|.|TRBJ2-6
CASSRDPPGSGANVLTF
TGTGCCAGCTCCCGCGATCCTCCAGGGTCTGGGGCCAACGTCCTGACTTTC
>.|TRBV7-2|TRBD2|TRBJ2-1
CASSLDGHLLAGGHNEQFF
TGTGCCAGCAGCTTAGATGGACACCTTCTAGCGGGAGGACACAATGAGCAGTTCTTC